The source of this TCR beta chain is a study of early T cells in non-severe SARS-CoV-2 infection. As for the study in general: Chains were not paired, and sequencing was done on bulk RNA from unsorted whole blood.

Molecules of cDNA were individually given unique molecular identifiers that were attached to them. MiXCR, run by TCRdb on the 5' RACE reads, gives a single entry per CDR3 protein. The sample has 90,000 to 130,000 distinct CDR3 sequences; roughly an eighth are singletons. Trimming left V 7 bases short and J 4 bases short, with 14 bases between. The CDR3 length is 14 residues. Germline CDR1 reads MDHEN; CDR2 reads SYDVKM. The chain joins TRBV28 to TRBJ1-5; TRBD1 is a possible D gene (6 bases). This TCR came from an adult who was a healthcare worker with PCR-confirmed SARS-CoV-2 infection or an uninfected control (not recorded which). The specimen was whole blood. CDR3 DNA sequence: TGTGCCAGCATTATAGGGGGTTGGAATCAGCCCCAGCATTTT. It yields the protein CASIIGGWNQPQHF.